This T cell receptor beta chain was found in a study of beta chain features in type 1 diabetes. Study-wide context: Similarity in age, gender and cell yields was seen between patients and healthy donors. Cells sorted and examined across all samples totaled over 95 million. Findings of the study overall: Naive, central memory and regulatory TCRB repertoires appeared more similar among patients than healthy donors.

In the case of this clone: Its antigen is still unknown.

Blood was drawn once from each donor into heparinised tubes. The draws averaged approximately 120 mL. All of the isolated RNA was reverse transcribed, so expressed TCRB transcripts were sequenced. This table comes from immunoSEQ multiplex PCR, and its TCRdb copy is limited to in-frame clones, with some not included. The sample consists of 450,000 to 600,000 clones, roughly 30% of them appearing once. CDR1 and CDR2 from the germline V gene are SGHAT and FQNNGV. The CDR3 is made up of 16 amino acids. With V trimmed by 5 bases and J by 6 bases, 12 bases remained unmatched. The receptor was isolated from a man aged 18 to 35 in good health. The sample consisted of naive CD4+ T cells from blood. The chain has TRBV11-2 and TRBJ2-1, with 8 bases fitting TRBD2. The CDR3 DNA follows: TGTGCCAGCAGCAAAAGGGCAGCGGGAGAGTTCAATGAGCAGTTCTTC. This translates into CASSKRAAGEFNEQFF.